The 10 T cell receptor beta chains below were found in one sample sequenced in a study of graft-versus-host responses after intestinal transplantation. Only in-frame clones appear in the TCRdb table, and some are missing; sequencing was by immunoSEQ multiplex PCR. This table holds about 14,000 clones, 29% found once. The sample here was alloreactive CD4+ T cells from a mixed lymphocyte reaction culture, taken before intestinal transplant. The subset here: CFSE-low proliferating T cells sorted from roughly six-day pre-transplant mixed lymphocyte reaction (GvH or HvG direction). These TCRs come from a human patient who received an intestinal transplant.

This chain connects TRBV6-6 to TRBJ2-7, with TRBD1 matching 10 bases. This CDR3 spans 15 amino acids. Unmatched junction bases numbered 2, after V lost 1 base and J lost 2 bases. Germline values: CDR1 MNHNY, CDR2 SVGAGI (reference sequence). In DNA, the CDR3 is TGTGCCAGCAGTTACTTGGGACAGGGGCCCTACGAGCAGTACTTC. Protein sequence: CASSYLGQGPYEQYF.

This clone has a handful of counts. This chain joins TRBV6-5 and TRBJ1-5; D might be TRBD1 (5 bases). V lost 1 base and J 4 bases, leaving 11 bases between the germline ends. The V gene's germline CDR1 is MNHEY and CDR2 SVGAGI. The CDR3 spans 15 residues. CDR3 residues: CASSYYRWGNQPQHF. CDR3 sequence (DNA): TGTGCCAGCAGTTACTACCGATGGGGGAATCAGCCCCAGCATTTT.

Within the sample, this clone is medium-sized. Other DNA sequences in the same sample also yield this CDR3. The chain uses TRBV7-9 and TRBJ1-5; D gene unclear. Germline V gene lookup returns CDR1 SEHNR and CDR2 FQNEAQ (reference sequence). Trimming stripped 1 base from V and 5 bases from J, with 6 bases between. The CDR3 runs 13 residues. Here the CDR3 DNA reads TGTGCCAGCAGCTTAGGGAGGGATCAGCCCCAGCATTTT. Translating gives CASSLGRDQPQHF.

This chain links TRBV7-6 with TRBJ2-7, with TRBD2 identical over 9 bases. The CDR3 spans 17 residues. Per germline, CDR1 SGHVS and CDR2 FNYEAQ. V trimming: 2 bases; J trimming: 0 bases; junction bases outside the gene matches: 8. The chain's CDR3 is CASSLTTTSGSSYEQYF. The DNA of the CDR3 is TGTGCCAGCAGCTTAACCACGACTAGCGGTAGCTCCTACGAGCAGTACTTC.

J is TRBJ2-2 and V is TRBV11-3; D is possibly TRBD2 (6 bases). Trimming took off 5 bases at V and 3 bases at J, with 10 bases between the two ends. CDR3 length: 14 amino acids. The germline V gene has CDR1 SGHNT and CDR2 YENEEA. The CDR3, as DNA: TGTGCCAGCAGCCCCGGGGGACACACCGGGGAGCTGTTTTTT. Amino acids: CASSPGGHTGELFF.

V gene TRBV6-9 combines with J gene TRBJ2-7; weak D call: TRBD2 (5 bases). Germline CDR1 reads MNHGY; CDR2 reads SVAAGI. The CDR3 is 13 amino acids. V lost 3 bases, J lost 4 bases, and 10 bases lay in between. CDR3 sequence (DNA): TGTGCCAGCAGTTACGGCAGACTATACGAGCAGTACTTC. Amino acid sequence: CASSYGRLYEQYF.

By proportion, this clone is medium-sized. This chain connects TRBV6-1 to TRBJ2-7; weak D call: TRBD2 (6 bases). Germline loops: CDR1 MNHNS, CDR2 SASEGT. The V end lost 0 bases, the J end lost 3 bases, and 12 bases lay between the germline ends. The CDR3 loop spans 15 amino acids. CDR3 bases: TGTGCCAGCAGTGAAGCGCACGGGAGAGGCTACGAGCAGTACTTC. It specifies CASSEAHGRGYEQYF.

This chain joins TRBV7-2 and TRBJ1-2, with 7 bases lining up with TRBD1. In germline, CDR1 is SGHTA, CDR2 FQGNSA. The CDR3 consists of 13 residues. J gave up 2 bases and V 4 bases, and 1 base lay outside the gene matches. The CDR3 coding sequence is TGTGCCAGCAGCTGGGACAGAAACTATGGCTACACCTTC. Its protein is CASSWDRNYGYTF.

This clone occurred once. The J gene is TRBJ2-7, the V gene TRBV5-4; D may be TRBD2 (7 bases). Germline V gives CDR1 SGHNT, CDR2 YYREEE (reference sequence). The CDR3 has 15 residues. Trimming took 4 bases from V and 0 from J, leaving 14 bases between them. Here the CDR3 reads CASSLGGGGSYEQYF. CDR3 DNA: TGTGCCAGCAGCCTAGGAGGGGGGGGCTCCTACGAGCAGTACTTC.

This clone is deemed medium-sized (0.01 to 0.1%). The V and J genes are TRBV19 and TRBJ1-5; D gene unclear. V was shortened by 1 base and J by 3 bases, with 10 bases between the two germline ends. The CDR3 is made up of 15 amino acids. Per germline, CDR1 LNHDA and CDR2 SQIVND (reference sequence). CDR3 sequence: CASSIASRDNQPQHF. The DNA for the CDR3 is TGTGCCAGTAGTATAGCTTCCCGGGACAATCAGCCCCAGCATTTT.